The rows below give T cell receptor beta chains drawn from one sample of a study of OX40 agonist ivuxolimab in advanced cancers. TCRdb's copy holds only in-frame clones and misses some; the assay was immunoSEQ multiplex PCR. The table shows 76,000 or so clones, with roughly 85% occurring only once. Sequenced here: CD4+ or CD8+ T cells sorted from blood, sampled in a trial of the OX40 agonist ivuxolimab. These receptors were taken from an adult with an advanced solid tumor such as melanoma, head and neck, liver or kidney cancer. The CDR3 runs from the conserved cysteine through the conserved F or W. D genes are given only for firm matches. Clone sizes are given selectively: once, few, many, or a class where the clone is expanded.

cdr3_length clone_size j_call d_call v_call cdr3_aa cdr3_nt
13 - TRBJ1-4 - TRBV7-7 CASSKRFGEKLFF TGTGCCAGCAGCAAAAGATTCGGTGAAAAACTGTTTTTT
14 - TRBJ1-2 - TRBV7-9 CASSLAQLNGGYTF TGTGCCAGCAGCTTAGCGCAGTTAAACGGTGGCTACACCTTC
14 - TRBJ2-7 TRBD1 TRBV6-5 CASSSTGTGYEQYF TGTGCCAGCAGTTCCACCGGGACAGGGTACGAGCAGTACTTC
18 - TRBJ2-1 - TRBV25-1 CASSEPGRKGGFDNEQFF TGTGCCAGCAGTGAACCAGGGCGGAAGGGGGGTTTCGACAATGAGCAGTTCTTC
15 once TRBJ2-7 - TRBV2 CASSGTVGAPDEQYF TGTGCCAGCAGTGGGACGGTGGGGGCCCCGGACGAGCAGTACTTC
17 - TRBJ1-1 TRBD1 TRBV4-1 CASTTGTGMAGNTEAFF TGCGCCAGCACCACCGGGACAGGGATGGCCGGGAACACTGAAGCTTTCTTT
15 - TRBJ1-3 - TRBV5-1 CASSSGEGAGNTIYF TGCGCCAGCAGCTCGGGGGAGGGAGCTGGAAACACCATATATTTT
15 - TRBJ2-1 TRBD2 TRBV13 CASSLGRVYYNEQFF TGTGCCAGCAGTCTAGGGAGGGTTTACTACAATGAGCAGTTCTTC
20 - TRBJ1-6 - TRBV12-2 CASRLPRYLEGVITFEALHF TGTGCAAGTCGCTTACCGCGTTACCTCGAGGGGGTAATCACCTTTGAAGCCCTCCACTTT
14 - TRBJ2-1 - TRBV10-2 CASIADMVGNEQFF TGCGCCAGCATCGCGGACATGGTCGGCAATGAGCAGTTCTTC
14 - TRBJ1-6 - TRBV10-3 CAISAQGLDSPLHF TGTGCCATCAGTGCCCAGGGGCTGGATTCACCCCTCCACTTT
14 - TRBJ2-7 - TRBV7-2 CASSPRLDSFEQYF TGTGCCAGCAGCCCTCGCCTAGACAGCTTCGAGCAGTACTTC
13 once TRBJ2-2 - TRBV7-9 CASSPWTAGELFF TGTGCCAGCAGCCCCTGGACGGCAGGGGAGCTGTTTTTT
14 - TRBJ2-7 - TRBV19 CASSWGTTSYEQYF TGTGCCAGTAGTTGGGGGACCACCTCCTACGAGCAGTACTTC
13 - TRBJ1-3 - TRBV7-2 CASSYSSGNTIYF TGTGCCAGCAGCTATAGCTCTGGAAACACCATATATTTT
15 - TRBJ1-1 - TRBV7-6 CASSPRGGMNTEAFF TGTGCCAGCAGCCCCCGCGGGGGGATGAACACTGAAGCTTTCTTT
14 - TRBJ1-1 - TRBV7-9 CAVEQASLNTEAFF TGTGCCGTAGAGCAGGCCAGCTTGAACACTGAAGCTTTCTTT
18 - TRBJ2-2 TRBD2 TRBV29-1 CSVVERASGAPNGAELFF TGCAGCGTTGTCGAAAGGGCTAGCGGGGCCCCTAACGGAGCGGAGCTGTTTTTT
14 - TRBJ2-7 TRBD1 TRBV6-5 CASRSQGAWYEQYF TGTGCCAGCAGGAGTCAGGGGGCGTGGTACGAGCAGTACTTC
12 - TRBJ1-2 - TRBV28 CASSLGDYGYTF TGTGCCAGCAGTTTAGGGGACTATGGCTACACCTTC
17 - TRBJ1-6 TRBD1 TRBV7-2 CASSLHRGPVYNSPLHF TGTGCCAGCAGCCTTCACAGGGGGCCGGTCTATAATTCACCCCTCCACTTT
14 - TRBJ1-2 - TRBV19 CASSVRGIGDGYTF TGTGCCAGTAGTGTCAGGGGCATTGGGGATGGCTACACCTTC